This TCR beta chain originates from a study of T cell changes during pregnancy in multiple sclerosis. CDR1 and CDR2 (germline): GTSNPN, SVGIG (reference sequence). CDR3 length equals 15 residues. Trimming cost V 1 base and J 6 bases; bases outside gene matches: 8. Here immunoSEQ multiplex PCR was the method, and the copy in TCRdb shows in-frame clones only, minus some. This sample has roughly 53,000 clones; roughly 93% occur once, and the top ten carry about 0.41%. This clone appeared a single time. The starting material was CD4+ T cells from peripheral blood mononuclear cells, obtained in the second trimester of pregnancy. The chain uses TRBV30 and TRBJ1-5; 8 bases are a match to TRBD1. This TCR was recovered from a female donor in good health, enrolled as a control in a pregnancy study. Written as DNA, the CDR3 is TGTGCCTGGAGTGGGACAGGGCTAGGTGTTCAGCCCCAGCATTTT. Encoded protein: CAWSGTGLGVQPQHF. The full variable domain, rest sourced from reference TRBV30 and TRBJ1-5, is SQTIHQWPATLVQPVGSPLSLECTVEGTSNPNLYWYRQAAGRGLQLLFYSVGIGQISSEVPQNLSASRPQDRQFILSSKKLLLSDSGFYLCAWSGTGLGVQPQHFGDGTRLSIL.